The T cell receptor beta chain described here comes from a study of blood T cell repertoires in COVID-19. Whole-study context: T cells, B-cell-depleted T cells, or PBMCs supplied cDNA or gDNA.

This CDR3 is built from 14 residues. Per the germline V gene, CDR1 is MNHNS and CDR2 is SASEGT. The V end was cut by 0 bases, the J end by 4 bases, with 9 bases between. Using immunoSEQ multiplex PCR, the repertoire was profiled, and TCRdb retains in-frame clones only, with some absent. Here the sample spans about 63,000 clones, under 85% being singletons. This chain connects TRBV6-1 to TRBJ1-1; no reliable D call. This TCR was sampled from an elderly woman with acute or convalescent COVID-19. Sequencing was done on a sample of peripheral blood. CDR3 coding DNA: TGTGCCAGCAGTGAAGCGCGGGATGGCACTGAAGCTTTCTTT. Translated, it gives CASSEARDGTEAFF.